This TCR beta chain originates from a study of cytomegalovirus exposure and HLA in healthy donors. Study-level background: HLA-typed donors were the source of some 85 million unique TCRs, which an early data release held.

13 Jbeta primers and 60 Vbeta primers were used for the PCR. TCRdb's copy holds only in-frame clones and misses some; the assay was immunoSEQ multiplex PCR. This table has over 110,000 clones, over 60% appearing once. Germline V CDR1 and CDR2: SGDLS, YYNGEE. This CDR3 is 18 amino acids long. V was pared by 0 bases and J by 2 bases, with 10 bases of the junction left unmatched. This clonotype was obtained from a male donor in good health and CMV-seropositive. This chain links TRBV9 with TRBJ2-3; TRBD2 agrees at 9 bases. Material for sequencing was PBMCs. This chain's CDR3 is CASSVATGLAGHTDTQYF. In DNA, the CDR3 is TGTGCCAGCAGCGTAGCTACAGGGCTAGCGGGGCACACAGATACGCAGTATTTT.